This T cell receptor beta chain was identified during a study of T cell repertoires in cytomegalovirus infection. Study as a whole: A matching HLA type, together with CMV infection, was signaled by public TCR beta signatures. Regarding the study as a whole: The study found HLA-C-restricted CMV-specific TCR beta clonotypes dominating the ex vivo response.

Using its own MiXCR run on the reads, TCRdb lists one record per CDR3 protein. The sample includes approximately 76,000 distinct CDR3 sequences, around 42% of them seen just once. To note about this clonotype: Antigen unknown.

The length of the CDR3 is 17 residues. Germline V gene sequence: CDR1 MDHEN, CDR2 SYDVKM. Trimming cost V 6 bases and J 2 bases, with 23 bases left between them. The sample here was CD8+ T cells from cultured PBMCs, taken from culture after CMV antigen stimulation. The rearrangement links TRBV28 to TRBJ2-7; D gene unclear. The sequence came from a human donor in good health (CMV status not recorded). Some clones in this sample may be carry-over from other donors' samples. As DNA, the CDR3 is TGTGCCAGCAGATCTGCGGCAGTAGGACGCGAACCCTACGAGCAGTACTTC. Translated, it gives CASRSAAVGREPYEQYF.